Listed below are T cell receptor beta chains from one sample, sequenced in a study of blood T cell repertoires in COVID-19. Assay: immunoSEQ multiplex PCR; the TCRdb copy retains only in-frame clones and omits some. In the table there are fewer than 90,000 clones, 88% of which are singletons. The specimen sequenced was peripheral blood. These receptors all come from a human donor in a cohort sampled during active COVID-19. Each CDR3 is given with its conserved first and last residue. A D gene is named only where the DNA matches it firmly. Not every row has a clone size; where given, it reads once, few, many or a size class.

v_call: TRBV7-7; d_call: TRBD2; cdr3_length: 18; clone_size: NA; j_call: TRBJ2-3; cdr3_aa: CASSLGPSGSWSTDTQYF; cdr3_nt: TGTGCTAGCAGCCTAGGGCCTAGCGGGAGTTGGAGCACAGATACGCAGTATTTT
v_call: TRBV5-1; d_call: TRBD1; cdr3_length: 14; clone_size: once; j_call: TRBJ1-4; cdr3_aa: CASSPNAGGEKLFF; cdr3_nt: TGCGCCAGCAGCCCTAATGCAGGGGGTGAAAAACTGTTTTTT
v_call: TRBV6-1; d_call: TRBD2; cdr3_length: 15; clone_size: NA; j_call: TRBJ2-1; cdr3_aa: CASSEDLAGADEQFF; cdr3_nt: TGTGCCAGCAGTGAAGACCTAGCGGGAGCGGATGAGCAGTTCTTC
v_call: TRBV19; d_call: TRBD1; cdr3_length: 16; clone_size: once; j_call: TRBJ1-6; cdr3_aa: CASSPSVTGSNSPLHF; cdr3_nt: TGTGCCAGTAGTCCTAGCGTGACAGGGTCTAATTCACCCCTCCACTTT
v_call: TRBV5-1; d_call: NA; cdr3_length: 16; clone_size: NA; j_call: TRBJ2-1; cdr3_aa: CASSAGTWVLRTEQFF; cdr3_nt: TGCGCCAGCAGCGCGGGGACCTGGGTCCTGAGGACTGAGCAGTTCTTC
v_call: TRBV11-2; d_call: NA; cdr3_length: 16; clone_size: NA; j_call: TRBJ1-4; cdr3_aa: CASSLEAQLNNEKLFF; cdr3_nt: TGTGCCAGCAGCTTAGAGGCACAGTTAAATAATGAAAAACTGTTTTTT
v_call: TRBV5-1; d_call: NA; cdr3_length: 15; clone_size: NA; j_call: TRBJ1-2; cdr3_aa: CASSLVGGRGYGYTF; cdr3_nt: TGCGCCAGCAGCTTGGTCGGGGGTAGAGGCTATGGCTACACCTTC
v_call: TRBV10-1; d_call: TRBD1; cdr3_length: 16; clone_size: NA; j_call: TRBJ2-5; cdr3_aa: CASSESRTGGEETQYF; cdr3_nt: TGCGCCAGCAGTGAGTCGAGGACAGGGGGCGAAGAGACCCAGTACTTC
v_call: TRBV5-1; d_call: TRBD2; cdr3_length: 15; clone_size: NA; j_call: TRBJ2-7; cdr3_aa: CASSIPGGLGREQYF; cdr3_nt: TGCGCCAGCAGCATTCCGGGAGGGTTAGGACGCGAGCAGTACTTC
v_call: TRBV5-1; d_call: NA; cdr3_length: 15; clone_size: once; j_call: TRBJ2-5; cdr3_aa: CASSLEPGFGETQYF; cdr3_nt: TGCGCCAGCAGCTTGGAGCCCGGGTTTGGAGAGACCCAGTACTTC
v_call: TRBV2; d_call: NA; cdr3_length: 12; clone_size: NA; j_call: TRBJ1-2; cdr3_aa: CASSLPNYGYTF; cdr3_nt: TGTGCCAGCAGCCTACCCAACTATGGCTACACCTTC
v_call: TRBV15; d_call: TRBD2; cdr3_length: 15; clone_size: NA; j_call: TRBJ2-1; cdr3_aa: CATSRLAGVYNEQFF; cdr3_nt: TGTGCCACCAGCAGACTAGCGGGAGTGTACAATGAGCAGTTCTTC
v_call: TRBV7-8; d_call: NA; cdr3_length: 13; clone_size: NA; j_call: TRBJ1-1; cdr3_aa: CASSLWADTEAFF; cdr3_nt: TGTGCCAGCAGCTTATGGGCAGACACTGAAGCTTTCTTT
v_call: TRBV2; d_call: NA; cdr3_length: 14; clone_size: NA; j_call: TRBJ1-2; cdr3_aa: CASSEGGGAFGYTF; cdr3_nt: TGTGCCAGCAGTGAAGGAGGGGGTGCCTTCGGTTACACCTTC